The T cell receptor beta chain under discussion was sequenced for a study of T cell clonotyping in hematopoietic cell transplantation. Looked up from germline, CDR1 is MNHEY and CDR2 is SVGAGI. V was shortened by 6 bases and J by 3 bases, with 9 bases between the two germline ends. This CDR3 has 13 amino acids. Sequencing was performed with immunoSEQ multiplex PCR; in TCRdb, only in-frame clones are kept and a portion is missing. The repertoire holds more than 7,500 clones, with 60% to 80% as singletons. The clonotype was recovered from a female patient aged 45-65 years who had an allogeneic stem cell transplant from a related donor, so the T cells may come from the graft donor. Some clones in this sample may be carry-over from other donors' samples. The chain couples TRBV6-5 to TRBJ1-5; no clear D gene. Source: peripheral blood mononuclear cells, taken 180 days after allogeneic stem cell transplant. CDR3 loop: CASSLHYNQPQHF. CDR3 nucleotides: TGTGCCAGCAGCCTGCACTACAATCAGCCCCAGCATTTT.